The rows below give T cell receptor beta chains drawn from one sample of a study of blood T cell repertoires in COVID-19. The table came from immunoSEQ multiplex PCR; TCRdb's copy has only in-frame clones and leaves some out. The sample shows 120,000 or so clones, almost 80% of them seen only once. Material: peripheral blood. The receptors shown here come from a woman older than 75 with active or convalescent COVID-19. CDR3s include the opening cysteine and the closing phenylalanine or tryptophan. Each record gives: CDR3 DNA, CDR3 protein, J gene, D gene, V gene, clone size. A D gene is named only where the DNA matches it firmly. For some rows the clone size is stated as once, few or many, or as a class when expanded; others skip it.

cdr3_nt: TGTGCCAGCAGGAGAGTGAGCGGGAGTACAGATACGCAGTATTTT; cdr3_aa: CASRRVSGSTDTQYF; j_call: TRBJ2-3; d_call: TRBD2; v_call: TRBV5-5; clone_size: -
cdr3_nt: TGCGCCAGCAGCCTCAGAAGCTGGGCCAGGGTAGAGACCCAGTACTTC; cdr3_aa: CASSLRSWARVETQYF; j_call: TRBJ2-5; d_call: -; v_call: TRBV5-1; clone_size: -
cdr3_nt: TGTGCCAGCAGGTTGGACAGGGGGACTGAAGCTTTCTTT; cdr3_aa: CASRLDRGTEAFF; j_call: TRBJ1-1; d_call: TRBD1; v_call: TRBV28; clone_size: -
cdr3_nt: TGTGCCAGCAGCTTAGTGGGGACAGGAGTGAACACTGAAGCTTTCTTT; cdr3_aa: CASSLVGTGVNTEAFF; j_call: TRBJ1-1; d_call: TRBD1; v_call: TRBV11-3; clone_size: -
cdr3_nt: TGTGCCAGTAGTAACCGGGACAGGGGGGACGGTGAGCAGTTCTTC; cdr3_aa: CASSNRDRGDGEQFF; j_call: TRBJ2-1; d_call: TRBD1; v_call: TRBV19; clone_size: -
cdr3_nt: TGTGCCAGCAGCTTATACAGGGTCAATGGTCCTGACACTGAAGCTTTCTTT; cdr3_aa: CASSLYRVNGPDTEAFF; j_call: TRBJ1-1; d_call: -; v_call: TRBV7-3; clone_size: few
cdr3_nt: TGCGCCAGCAGCGATCGACAGGGGGCATCCTCCTACAATGAGCAGTTCTTC; cdr3_aa: CASSDRQGASSYNEQFF; j_call: TRBJ2-1; d_call: TRBD1; v_call: TRBV5-1; clone_size: -
cdr3_nt: TGCGCCAGCAGCTTTCGGACGGGATACAATGAGCAGTTCTTC; cdr3_aa: CASSFRTGYNEQFF; j_call: TRBJ2-1; d_call: -; v_call: TRBV5-1; clone_size: -
cdr3_nt: TGCAGTGTAGGGGGAGTCGGCACCATATATTTT; cdr3_aa: CSVGGVGTIYF; j_call: TRBJ1-3; d_call: -; v_call: TRBV20-1; clone_size: few
cdr3_nt: TGTGCCTGGAGTCGATGGGGGCCCTCTGGGGCCAACGTCCTGACTTTC; cdr3_aa: CAWSRWGPSGANVLTF; j_call: TRBJ2-6; d_call: -; v_call: TRBV30; clone_size: -